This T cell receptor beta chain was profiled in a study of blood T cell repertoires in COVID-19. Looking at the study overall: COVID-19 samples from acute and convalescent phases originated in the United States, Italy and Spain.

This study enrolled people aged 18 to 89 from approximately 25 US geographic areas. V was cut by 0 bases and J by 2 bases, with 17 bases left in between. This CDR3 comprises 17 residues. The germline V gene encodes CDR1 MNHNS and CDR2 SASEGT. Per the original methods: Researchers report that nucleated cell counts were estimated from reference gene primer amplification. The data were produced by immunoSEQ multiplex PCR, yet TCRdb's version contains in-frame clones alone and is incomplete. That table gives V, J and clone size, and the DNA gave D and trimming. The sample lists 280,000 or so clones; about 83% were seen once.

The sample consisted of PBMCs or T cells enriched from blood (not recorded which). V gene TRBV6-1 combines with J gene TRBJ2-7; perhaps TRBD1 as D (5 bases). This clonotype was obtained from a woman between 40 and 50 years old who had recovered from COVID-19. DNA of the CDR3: TGTGCCAGCAGTGAAGCGGCGTGGCAGGGAATTCCCTACGAGCAGTACTTC. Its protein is CASSEAAWQGIPYEQYF.